This T cell receptor (beta chain) appears in the sequencing data of a study of T cells in localized non-small cell lung cancer. Study-level findings and limits: The highest T cell clonality was in uninvolved adjacent lung, above tumor. Longer overall survival accompanied higher blood T cell density. Adjacent lung held a median around 60 of the top 100 tumor clones. Multi-region tumor sequencing was not done, so intratumor heterogeneity could not be excluded.

Points on this clone: Antigen specificity is unknown.

Some clones are missing from TCRdb's copy, which holds only in-frame ones; the method was immunoSEQ multiplex PCR. Of 2,500 to 3,000 clones in the sample, roughly 25% were seen once. Per the germline V gene, CDR1 is MGHDK and CDR2 is SYGVNS. CDR3 length: 15 residues. Losses at the gene ends were 0 bases for V and 4 bases for J; bases not matched to a gene: 3. V and J are TRBV25-1 and TRBJ1-2; 9 nucleotides line up with TRBD1. The sample was lung tumor tissue, taken before any cancer treatment. This TCR was recovered from a male donor at least 60 years old with stage I lung adenocarcinoma. This CDR3 reads CASSEYGTGPYGYTF. In DNA, the CDR3 is TGTGCCAGCAGTGAATATGGGACAGGGCCCTATGGCTACACCTTC.